This TCR beta chain is drawn from a study of Ad26.COV2.S vaccination and SARS-CoV-2 variants. Method: immunoSEQ multiplex PCR; TCRdb's copy keeps in-frame clones and lacks some. This sample has about 350,000 clones, with around 88% found just once. The CDR3 contains 14 residues. With V trimmed by 4 bases and J by 4 bases, 7 bases remained unmatched. Germline assignment: CDR1 SGHRS and CDR2 YFSETQ. Treatment: some 19 received Ad26.COV2.S at low or high dose, single or two shots; several received placebo; per-sample allocation not given. Sampling happened 63 days after the first vaccine or placebo injection.

This sequence was found in a person aged 18-60 years who received the Ad26.COV2.S COVID-19 vaccine or a placebo. This material consisted of peripheral blood, taken in a trial of Ad26.COV2.S vaccine versus placebo. The chain recombines TRBV5-1 with TRBJ1-1; 7 nucleotides align to TRBD1. CDR3 bases: TGCGCCAGCAGCCCCTATCCAGGGGGCACTGAAGCTTTCTTT. Translated: CASSPYPGGTEAFF.